The T cell receptor beta chain under discussion was sequenced for a study of identical twins. This clonotype was seen repeatedly, ten times or more. Antigen: not known. CDR1 is LNHNV, CDR2 YYDKDF, per germline (reference sequence). The CDR3 has 13 residues. V was clipped by 3 bases and J by 8 bases, with 13 bases between them. Findings of the study overall: Out-of-frame beta sequences exhibited a weaker degree of excess twin sharing.

Template switching, a step in the protocol, added a universal primer site, and cDNA carried unique molecular identifiers. Using its own MiXCR run on the 5' RACE reads, TCRdb lists one record per CDR3 protein. Of 500,000 to 650,000 distinct CDR3 sequences listed, under 25% are singletons. The same data also went into a second study, on yellow fever vaccine responses in identical twins.

The clonotype originates from a woman aged 18 to 35 in good health. The V gene is TRBV15, the J gene TRBJ1-1; no definite D call. Sequencing used CD4+ T cells sorted from blood. CDR3 DNA: TGTGCCACCAGCAGGGCGGACGGGGTCGAAGCTTTCTTT. Protein product: CATSRADGVEAFF.